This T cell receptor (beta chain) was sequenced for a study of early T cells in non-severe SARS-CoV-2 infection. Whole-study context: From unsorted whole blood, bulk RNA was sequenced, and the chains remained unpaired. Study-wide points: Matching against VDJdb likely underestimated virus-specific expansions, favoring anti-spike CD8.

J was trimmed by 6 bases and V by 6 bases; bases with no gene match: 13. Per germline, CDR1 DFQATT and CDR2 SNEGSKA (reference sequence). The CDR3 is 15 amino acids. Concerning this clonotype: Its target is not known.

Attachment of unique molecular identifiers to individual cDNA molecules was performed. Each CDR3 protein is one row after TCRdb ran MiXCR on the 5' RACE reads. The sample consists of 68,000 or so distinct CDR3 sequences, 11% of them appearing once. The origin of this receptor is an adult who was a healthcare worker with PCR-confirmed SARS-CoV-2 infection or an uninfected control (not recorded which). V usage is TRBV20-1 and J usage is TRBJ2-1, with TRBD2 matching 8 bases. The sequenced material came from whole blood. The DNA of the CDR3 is TGCAGTGCGACAGCGCCGGGACTAGTACCCAATGAGCAGTTCTTC. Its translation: CSATAPGLVPNEQFF.